A selection of T cell receptor beta chains follows, all from one sample in a study of cytomegalovirus exposure and HLA in healthy donors. TCRdb's copy holds only in-frame clones and misses some; the assay was immunoSEQ multiplex PCR. This table has 90,000 to 150,000 clones, about 83% appearing once. Sequences were obtained from PBMCs. The receptors come from a woman aged 25 to 39 in good health and CMV-seronegative. CDR3s include the opening cysteine and the closing phenylalanine or tryptophan. Fields, in order: D gene, CDR3 length, V gene, clone size, J gene, CDR3 protein, CDR3 DNA. The D gene is left open where the match is weak. Where a row states a size, it is once, few, many or the class of an expanded clone; other rows omit it.

d_call: TRBD1; cdr3_length: 15; v_call: TRBV6-6; clone_size: .; j_call: TRBJ1-5; cdr3_aa: CASSLGQGVDWPQHF; cdr3_nt: TGTGCCAGCAGTCTGGGCCAGGGGGTTGATTGGCCCCAGCATTTT
d_call: .; cdr3_length: 13; v_call: TRBV18; clone_size: .; j_call: TRBJ1-4; cdr3_aa: CASSRSDSEKLFF; cdr3_nt: TGTGCCAGCTCACGATCGGACAGTGAAAAACTGTTTTTT
d_call: TRBD1; cdr3_length: 17; v_call: TRBV7-6; clone_size: .; j_call: TRBJ2-3; cdr3_aa: CASSLGRGFHGADTQYF; cdr3_nt: TGTGCCAGCAGCTTAGGCAGGGGGTTCCATGGGGCAGATACGCAGTATTTT
d_call: TRBD1; cdr3_length: 15; v_call: TRBV27; clone_size: .; j_call: TRBJ1-6; cdr3_aa: CASSLGRGHNSPLHF; cdr3_nt: TGTGCCAGCAGTTTGGGAAGGGGGCATAATTCACCCCTCCACTTT
d_call: TRBD2; cdr3_length: 15; v_call: TRBV5-6; clone_size: .; j_call: TRBJ2-1; cdr3_aa: CASSLVAGGQGEQFF; cdr3_nt: TGTGCCAGCAGCTTAGTAGCGGGGGGCCAAGGTGAGCAGTTCTTC
d_call: .; cdr3_length: 11; v_call: TRBV20-1; clone_size: once; j_call: TRBJ2-7; cdr3_aa: CSASLRGEQYF; cdr3_nt: TGCAGTGCTAGTCTGAGAGGTGAGCAGTACTTC
d_call: TRBD1; cdr3_length: 13; v_call: TRBV7-2; clone_size: .; j_call: TRBJ2-5; cdr3_aa: CASSRRTGETQYF; cdr3_nt: TGTGCCAGCAGCCGACGGACAGGGGAGACCCAGTACTTC
d_call: .; cdr3_length: 14; v_call: TRBV25-1; clone_size: .; j_call: TRBJ2-7; cdr3_aa: CASSDRWSSYEQYF; cdr3_nt: TGTGCCAGCAGCGACAGGTGGAGCTCCTACGAGCAGTACTTC
d_call: TRBD1; cdr3_length: 15; v_call: TRBV19; clone_size: .; j_call: TRBJ1-4; cdr3_aa: CASSKQGAANEKLFF; cdr3_nt: TGTGCCAGTAGTAAACAGGGGGCCGCTAATGAAAAACTGTTTTTT
d_call: .; cdr3_length: 13; v_call: TRBV5-5; clone_size: .; j_call: TRBJ1-1; cdr3_aa: CASSFNEDGRAFF; cdr3_nt: TGTGCCAGCAGCTTCAACGAGGACGGGAGAGCTTTCTTT
d_call: .; cdr3_length: 14; v_call: TRBV28; clone_size: .; j_call: TRBJ1-2; cdr3_aa: CASSLGGVGYGYTF; cdr3_nt: TGTGCCAGCAGTTTGGGAGGGGTAGGCTATGGCTACACCTTC
d_call: .; cdr3_length: 13; v_call: TRBV19; clone_size: .; j_call: TRBJ2-3; cdr3_aa: CASSITGSDTQYF; cdr3_nt: TGTGCCAGTAGTATAACAGGCTCAGATACGCAGTATTTT
d_call: TRBD1; cdr3_length: 15; v_call: TRBV7-8; clone_size: .; j_call: TRBJ2-7; cdr3_aa: CASSPRTGLMDEQYF; cdr3_nt: TGTGCCAGCAGCCCGAGGACAGGGTTGATGGACGAGCAGTACTTC
d_call: TRBD1; cdr3_length: 13; v_call: TRBV6-1; clone_size: .; j_call: TRBJ1-5; cdr3_aa: CASAPGGFQPQHF; cdr3_nt: TGTGCCAGCGCCCCAGGGGGCTTTCAGCCCCAGCATTTT
d_call: .; cdr3_length: 13; v_call: TRBV4-1; clone_size: .; j_call: TRBJ2-5; cdr3_aa: CASSLLGGETQYF; cdr3_nt: TGCGCCAGCAGCCTTCTGGGGGGAGAGACCCAGTACTTC
d_call: .; cdr3_length: 14; v_call: TRBV5-1; clone_size: few; j_call: TRBJ2-7; cdr3_aa: CASSMDASSYEQYF; cdr3_nt: TGCGCCAGCAGCATGGACGCGAGCTCCTACGAGCAGTACTTC
d_call: TRBD2; cdr3_length: 15; v_call: TRBV5-6; clone_size: .; j_call: TRBJ2-1; cdr3_aa: CASSIPGLANNEQFF; cdr3_nt: TGTGCCAGCAGCATTCCGGGACTAGCCAACAATGAGCAGTTCTTC
d_call: TRBD1; cdr3_length: 14; v_call: TRBV6-5; clone_size: once; j_call: TRBJ1-4; cdr3_aa: CASTYGQGAEKLFF; cdr3_nt: TGTGCCAGCACCTACGGACAGGGAGCTGAAAAACTGTTTTTT
d_call: TRBD2; cdr3_length: 14; v_call: TRBV29-1; clone_size: .; j_call: TRBJ2-1; cdr3_aa: CSVEGRGLYNEQFF; cdr3_nt: TGCAGCGTTGAGGGGAGGGGCCTCTACAATGAGCAGTTCTTC
d_call: .; cdr3_length: 12; v_call: TRBV7-9; clone_size: .; j_call: TRBJ1-1; cdr3_aa: CASSRAETEAFF; cdr3_nt: TGTGCCAGCAGCAGAGCTGAGACTGAAGCTTTCTTT
d_call: TRBD1; cdr3_length: 15; v_call: TRBV5-1; clone_size: .; j_call: TRBJ1-1; cdr3_aa: CASSKDRGPNAEAFF; cdr3_nt: TGCGCCAGCAGCAAGGACAGGGGACCGAATGCTGAAGCTTTCTTT
d_call: .; cdr3_length: 13; v_call: TRBV5-4; clone_size: .; j_call: TRBJ1-4; cdr3_aa: CASKNRDKEKLFF; cdr3_nt: TGTGCCAGCAAAAACAGGGATAAGGAAAAACTGTTTTTT
d_call: .; cdr3_length: 15; v_call: TRBV15; clone_size: .; j_call: TRBJ2-3; cdr3_aa: CATSSRGLSADTQYF; cdr3_nt: TGTGCCACCAGCAGCAGGGGACTAAGCGCAGATACGCAGTATTTT
d_call: TRBD1; cdr3_length: 14; v_call: TRBV5-1; clone_size: .; j_call: TRBJ1-4; cdr3_aa: CASSLQGAREKLFF; cdr3_nt: TGCGCCAGCAGCTTGCAGGGGGCGCGTGAAAAACTGTTTTTT
d_call: .; cdr3_length: 13; v_call: TRBV5-1; clone_size: .; j_call: TRBJ2-1; cdr3_aa: CASSFGRGVEQFF; cdr3_nt: TGCGCCAGCAGCTTTGGGAGGGGGGTTGAGCAGTTCTTC
d_call: TRBD1; cdr3_length: 15; v_call: TRBV11-3; clone_size: .; j_call: TRBJ2-5; cdr3_aa: CASSRGQGEGETQYF; cdr3_nt: TGTGCCAGCAGTCGGGGACAGGGAGAGGGGGAGACCCAGTACTTC
d_call: TRBD1; cdr3_length: 14; v_call: TRBV11-2; clone_size: .; j_call: TRBJ2-1; cdr3_aa: CASSQDRASGEQFF; cdr3_nt: TGTGCCAGCAGCCAGGACAGGGCGTCAGGTGAGCAGTTCTTC
d_call: TRBD2; cdr3_length: 16; v_call: TRBV4-2; clone_size: .; j_call: TRBJ2-3; cdr3_aa: CASSQDGAGTSDTQYF; cdr3_nt: TGTGCCAGCAGCCAAGATGGAGCGGGGACGTCAGATACGCAGTATTTT
d_call: TRBD2; cdr3_length: 15; v_call: TRBV7-2; clone_size: .; j_call: TRBJ2-1; cdr3_aa: CASSASGGGYNEQFF; cdr3_nt: TGTGCCAGCAGCGCTAGCGGGGGGGGGTACAATGAGCAGTTCTTC
d_call: .; cdr3_length: 16; v_call: TRBV5-1; clone_size: .; j_call: TRBJ1-4; cdr3_aa: CASSLPRNSGHEKLFF; cdr3_nt: TGCGCCAGCAGCTTGCCCCGTAACAGTGGGCATGAAAAACTGTTTTTT
d_call: .; cdr3_length: 14; v_call: TRBV15; clone_size: .; j_call: TRBJ2-1; cdr3_aa: CATSRVNNWNEQFF; cdr3_nt: TGTGCCACCAGCAGAGTTAATAACTGGAATGAGCAGTTCTTC
d_call: .; cdr3_length: 13; v_call: TRBV5-6; clone_size: .; j_call: TRBJ2-5; cdr3_aa: CASSWGDQETQYF; cdr3_nt: TGTGCCAGCAGCTGGGGGGACCAAGAGACCCAGTACTTC
d_call: .; cdr3_length: 15; v_call: TRBV5-1; clone_size: .; j_call: TRBJ1-1; cdr3_aa: CASSSNSLMNTEAFF; cdr3_nt: TGCGCCAGCAGCTCCAACAGCCTCATGAACACTGAAGCTTTCTTT
d_call: TRBD1; cdr3_length: 14; v_call: TRBV29-1; clone_size: .; j_call: TRBJ2-2; cdr3_aa: CSVRQGITTGELFF; cdr3_nt: TGCAGCGTTAGACAGGGGATTACCACCGGGGAGCTGTTTTTT
d_call: .; cdr3_length: 15; v_call: TRBV4-3; clone_size: .; j_call: TRBJ2-3; cdr3_aa: CASSQDRREGDTQYF; cdr3_nt: TGCGCCAGCAGCCAAGATAGGAGGGAAGGAGATACGCAGTATTTT
d_call: .; cdr3_length: 14; v_call: TRBV7-8; clone_size: few; j_call: TRBJ1-5; cdr3_aa: CASSLVEGVWPQHF; cdr3_nt: TGTGCCAGCAGCTTAGTTGAGGGGGTATGGCCCCAGCATTTT
d_call: .; cdr3_length: 14; v_call: TRBV19; clone_size: .; j_call: TRBJ2-7; cdr3_aa: CASSHRHGGYEQYF; cdr3_nt: TGTGCCAGTAGCCATAGACACGGAGGCTACGAGCAGTACTTC
d_call: .; cdr3_length: 13; v_call: TRBV5-8; clone_size: .; j_call: TRBJ1-2; cdr3_aa: CASALGRDYGYTF; cdr3_nt: TGTGCCAGCGCGTTGGGCAGGGACTATGGCTACACCTTC
d_call: TRBD1; cdr3_length: 14; v_call: TRBV6-4; clone_size: .; j_call: TRBJ2-3; cdr3_aa: CASSERQGANTQYF; cdr3_nt: TGTGCCAGCAGTGAAAGACAGGGGGCAAATACGCAGTATTTT
d_call: TRBD2; cdr3_length: 12; v_call: TRBV30; clone_size: .; j_call: TRBJ2-7; cdr3_aa: CAWSAGGGEQYF; cdr3_nt: TGTGCCTGGAGTGCGGGAGGGGGCGAGCAGTACTTC
d_call: .; cdr3_length: 16; v_call: TRBV5-1; clone_size: .; j_call: TRBJ2-3; cdr3_aa: CASSLPLGGGADTQYF; cdr3_nt: TGCGCCAGCAGCTTACCCTTGGGGGGGGGCGCAGATACGCAGTATTTT
d_call: .; cdr3_length: 15; v_call: TRBV9; clone_size: .; j_call: TRBJ1-4; cdr3_aa: CASSGKGPGEEKLFF; cdr3_nt: TGTGCCAGCAGCGGCAAAGGGCCGGGAGAAGAAAAACTGTTTTTT
d_call: .; cdr3_length: 13; v_call: TRBV30; clone_size: once; j_call: TRBJ1-2; cdr3_aa: CAWMRVANYGYTF; cdr3_nt: TGTGCCTGGATGAGGGTGGCTAACTATGGCTACACCTTC
d_call: TRBD1; cdr3_length: 13; v_call: TRBV30; clone_size: once; j_call: TRBJ2-7; cdr3_aa: CAWRSQGAYEQYF; cdr3_nt: TGTGCCTGGAGGAGCCAGGGGGCGTACGAGCAGTACTTC
d_call: TRBD1; cdr3_length: 15; v_call: TRBV7-8; clone_size: few; j_call: TRBJ2-7; cdr3_aa: CASSPQWDRGHEQYF; cdr3_nt: TGTGCCAGCAGCCCGCAATGGGACAGGGGTCACGAGCAGTACTTC
d_call: .; cdr3_length: 8; v_call: TRBV29-1; clone_size: few; j_call: TRBJ1-6; cdr3_aa: CSEYRVNF; cdr3_nt: TGCAGCGAGTACAGGGTAAACTTT
d_call: .; cdr3_length: 15; v_call: TRBV30; clone_size: .; j_call: TRBJ1-2; cdr3_aa: CAWSVVEEGNYGYTF; cdr3_nt: TGTGCCTGGAGTGTAGTAGAGGAGGGGAACTATGGCTACACCTTC
d_call: .; cdr3_length: 15; v_call: TRBV11-3; clone_size: .; j_call: TRBJ2-6; cdr3_aa: CASSPGGSGANVLTF; cdr3_nt: TGTGCCAGCAGCCCAGGGGGGAGTGGGGCCAACGTCCTGACTTTC
d_call: TRBD1; cdr3_length: 15; v_call: TRBV5-1; clone_size: .; j_call: TRBJ2-4; cdr3_aa: CASSFGQEGKNIQYF; cdr3_nt: TGCGCCAGCAGCTTTGGACAGGAAGGCAAAAACATTCAGTACTTC
d_call: TRBD2; cdr3_length: 16; v_call: TRBV7-2; clone_size: .; j_call: TRBJ2-7; cdr3_aa: CASSTLLAGGRYEQYF; cdr3_nt: TGTGCCAGCAGCACTTTACTAGCGGGGGGGCGATACGAGCAGTACTTC
d_call: .; cdr3_length: 15; v_call: TRBV11-2; clone_size: .; j_call: TRBJ2-2; cdr3_aa: CASSFQTTNTGELFF; cdr3_nt: TGTGCCAGCAGCTTTCAGACTACGAACACCGGGGAGCTGTTTTTT
d_call: TRBD2; cdr3_length: 11; v_call: TRBV30; clone_size: .; j_call: TRBJ2-5; cdr3_aa: CAWRSGGPLNF; cdr3_nt: TGTGCCTGGAGGAGCGGGGGGCCGCTGAACTTC
d_call: .; cdr3_length: 14; v_call: TRBV10-3; clone_size: few; j_call: TRBJ2-7; cdr3_aa: CAISDRRLDYEQYF; cdr3_nt: TGTGCCATCAGTGATCGCAGGTTGGACTACGAGCAGTACTTC
d_call: .; cdr3_length: 15; v_call: TRBV11-2; clone_size: .; j_call: TRBJ1-2; cdr3_aa: CASSSEGLQDYGYTF; cdr3_nt: TGTGCCAGCAGCTCGGAGGGCTTACAGGACTATGGCTACACCTTC
d_call: TRBD1; cdr3_length: 17; v_call: TRBV18; clone_size: .; j_call: TRBJ1-5; cdr3_aa: CASSPPGQGRSNQPQHF; cdr3_nt: TGTGCCAGCTCACCACCCGGACAGGGAAGGAGCAATCAGCCCCAGCATTTT